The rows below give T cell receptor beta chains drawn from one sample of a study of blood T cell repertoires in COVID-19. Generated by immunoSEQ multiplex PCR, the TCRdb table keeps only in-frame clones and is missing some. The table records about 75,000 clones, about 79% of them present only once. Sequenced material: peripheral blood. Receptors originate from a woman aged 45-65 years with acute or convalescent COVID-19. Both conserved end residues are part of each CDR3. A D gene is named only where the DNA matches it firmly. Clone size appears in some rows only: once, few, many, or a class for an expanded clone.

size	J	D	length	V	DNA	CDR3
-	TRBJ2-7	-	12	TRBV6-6	TGTGCCAGCGGGTACAGCCCCTACGAGCAGTACTTC	CASGYSPYEQYF
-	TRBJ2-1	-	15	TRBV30	TGTGCCTGGAGCCATGACGTACGGAGGCACAATGAGCAGTTCTTC	CAWSHDVRRHNEQFF
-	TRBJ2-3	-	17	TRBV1	TGCACCAGCAGCCAAGGGCCACCGGGACTAGCTATAGATACGCAGTATTTT	CTSSQGPPGLAIDTQYF
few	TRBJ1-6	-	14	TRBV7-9	TGTGCCAGCAGCTTAGGGGCCAATAATTCACCCCTCCACTTT	CASSLGANNSPLHF
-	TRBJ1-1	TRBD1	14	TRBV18	TGTGCCAGCTCACCGACAGGGGGAGTTACTGAAGCTTTCTTT	CASSPTGGVTEAFF
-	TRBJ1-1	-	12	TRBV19	TGTGCCAGCACTACCGGCGCCTTAAAAGCTTTCTTT	CASTTGALKAFF
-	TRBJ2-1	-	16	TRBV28	TGTGCCAGCAGTTTGAGGGGGACCTTCTCCTACAATGAGCAGTTCTTC	CASSLRGTFSYNEQFF
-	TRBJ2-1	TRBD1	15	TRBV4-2	TGTGCCAGCAGCTCCGGACAGGCGGACTACAATGAGCAGTTCTTC	CASSSGQADYNEQFF
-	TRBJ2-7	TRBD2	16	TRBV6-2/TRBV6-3	TGTGCCAGCAGTTACTTGGGCGGGAGCGGTTCCTACGAGCAGTACTTC	CASSYLGGSGSYEQYF
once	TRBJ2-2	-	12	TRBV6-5	TGTGCCAGCAGTACAGGAGCCGGGGAGCTGTTTTTT	CASSTGAGELFF
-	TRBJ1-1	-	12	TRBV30	TGTGCCTACGATCCGTCTCAGACTGAAGCTTTCTTT	CAYDPSQTEAFF
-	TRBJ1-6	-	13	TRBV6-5	TGTGCCAGCAGCCCGAGGGTCTGGTCACCCCTCCACTTT	CASSPRVWSPLHF